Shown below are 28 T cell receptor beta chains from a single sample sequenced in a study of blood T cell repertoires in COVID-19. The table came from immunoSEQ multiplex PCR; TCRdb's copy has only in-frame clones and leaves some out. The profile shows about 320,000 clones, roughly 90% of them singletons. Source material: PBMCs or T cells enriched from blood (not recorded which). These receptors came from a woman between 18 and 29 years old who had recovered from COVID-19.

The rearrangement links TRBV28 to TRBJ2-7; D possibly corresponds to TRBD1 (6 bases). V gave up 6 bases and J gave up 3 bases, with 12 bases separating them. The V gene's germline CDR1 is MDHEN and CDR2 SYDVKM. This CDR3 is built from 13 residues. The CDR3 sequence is CASRGAGVYEQYF. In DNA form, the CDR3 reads TGTGCCAGCAGGGGGGCAGGAGTCTACGAGCAGTACTTC.

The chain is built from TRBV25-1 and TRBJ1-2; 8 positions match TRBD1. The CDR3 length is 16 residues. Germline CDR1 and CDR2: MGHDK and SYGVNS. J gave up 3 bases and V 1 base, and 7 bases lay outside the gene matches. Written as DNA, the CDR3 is TGTGCCAGCAGTGAATTTGGGACAGGCTCCTACTATGGCTACACCTTC. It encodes CASSEFGTGSYYGYTF.

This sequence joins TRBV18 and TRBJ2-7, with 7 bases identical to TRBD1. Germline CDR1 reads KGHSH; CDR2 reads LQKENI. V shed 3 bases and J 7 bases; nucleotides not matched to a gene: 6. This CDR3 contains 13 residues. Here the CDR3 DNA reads TGTGCCAGCTCACCTTCCCGGGACAGTGAGCAGTACTTC. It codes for CASSPSRDSEQYF.

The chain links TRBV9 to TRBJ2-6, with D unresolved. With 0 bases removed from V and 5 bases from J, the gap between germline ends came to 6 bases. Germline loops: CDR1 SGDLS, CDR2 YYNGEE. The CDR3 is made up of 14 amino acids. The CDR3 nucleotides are TGTGCCAGCAGCGTAGTAGAGAGGGCCAACGTCCTGACTTTC. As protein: CASSVVERANVLTF. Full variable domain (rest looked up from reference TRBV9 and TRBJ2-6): DSGVTQTPKHLITATGQRVTLRCSPRSGDLSVYWYQQSLDQGLQFLIQYYNGEERAKGNILERFSAQQFPDLHSELNLSSLELGDSALYFCASSVVERANVLTFGAGSRLTVL.

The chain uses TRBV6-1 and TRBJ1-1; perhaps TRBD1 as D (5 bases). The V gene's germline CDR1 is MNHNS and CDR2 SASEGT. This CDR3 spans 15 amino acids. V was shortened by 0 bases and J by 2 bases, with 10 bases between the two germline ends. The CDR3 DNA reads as TGTGCCAGCAGTGAAGCGGGCAGGGCTAACACTGAAGCTTTCTTT. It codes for CASSEAGRANTEAFF.

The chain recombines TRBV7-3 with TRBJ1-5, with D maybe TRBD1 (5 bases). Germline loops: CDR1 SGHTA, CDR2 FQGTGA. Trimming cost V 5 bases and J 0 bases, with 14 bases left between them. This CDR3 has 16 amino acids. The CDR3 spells CASSPLGVYSNQPQHF. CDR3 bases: TGTGCCAGCAGCCCCCTAGGGGTTTATAGCAATCAGCCCCAGCATTTT.

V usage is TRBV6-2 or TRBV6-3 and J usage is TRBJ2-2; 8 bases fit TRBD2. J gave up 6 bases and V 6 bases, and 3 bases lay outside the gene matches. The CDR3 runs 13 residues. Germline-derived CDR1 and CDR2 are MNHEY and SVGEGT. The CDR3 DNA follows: TGTGCCAGCAGCTCGACTAGCGCCGGGGAGCTGTTTTTT. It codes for CASSSTSAGELFF.

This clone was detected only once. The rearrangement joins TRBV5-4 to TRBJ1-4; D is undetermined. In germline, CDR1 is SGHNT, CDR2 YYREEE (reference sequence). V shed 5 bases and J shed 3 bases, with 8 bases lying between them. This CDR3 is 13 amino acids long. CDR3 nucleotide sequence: TGTGCCAGCAGGTCAGATTCTAATGAAAAACTGTTTTTT. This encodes CASRSDSNEKLFF.

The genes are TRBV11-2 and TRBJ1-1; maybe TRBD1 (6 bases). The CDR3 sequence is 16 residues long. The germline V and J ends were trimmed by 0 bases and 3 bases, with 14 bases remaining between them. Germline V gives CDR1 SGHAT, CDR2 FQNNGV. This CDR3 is CASSLDYGAGDTEAFF. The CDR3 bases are TGTGCCAGCAGCTTAGATTATGGGGCAGGGGACACTGAAGCTTTCTTT.

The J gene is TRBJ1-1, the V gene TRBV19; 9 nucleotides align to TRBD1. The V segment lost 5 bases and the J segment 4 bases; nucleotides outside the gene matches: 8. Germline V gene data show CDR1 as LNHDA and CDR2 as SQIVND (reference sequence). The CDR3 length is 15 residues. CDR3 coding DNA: TGTGCCAGTAGTCCCCGGACAGGGGCCTCCACTGAAGCTTTCTTT. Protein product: CASSPRTGASTEAFF.

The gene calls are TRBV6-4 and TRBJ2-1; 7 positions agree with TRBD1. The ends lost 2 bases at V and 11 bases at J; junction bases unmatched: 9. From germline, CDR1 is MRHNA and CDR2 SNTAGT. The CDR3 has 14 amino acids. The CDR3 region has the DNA TGTGCCAGCAGTGACGGGGACCGACAGGGACAGCAGTTCTTC. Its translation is CASSDGDRQGQQFF.

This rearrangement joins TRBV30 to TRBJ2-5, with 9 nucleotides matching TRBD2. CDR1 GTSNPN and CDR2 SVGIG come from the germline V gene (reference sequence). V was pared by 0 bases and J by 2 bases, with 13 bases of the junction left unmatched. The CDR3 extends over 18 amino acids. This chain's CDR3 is CAWSVRSWAGGRQETQYF. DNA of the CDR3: TGTGCCTGGAGTGTACGGTCCTGGGCGGGGGGGCGTCAAGAGACCCAGTACTTC.

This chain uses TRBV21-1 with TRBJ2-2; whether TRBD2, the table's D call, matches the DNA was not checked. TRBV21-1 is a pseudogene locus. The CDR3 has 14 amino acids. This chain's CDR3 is CASSKSPCTGELFF. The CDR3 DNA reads TGTGCCAGCAGCAAATCTCCGTGCACCGGGGAGCTGTTTTTT.

Here the CDR3 DNA reads TGTGCCAGCAGCCAAGATATTAGACTAGCGGGAGTCGTCGACACCGGGGAGCTGTTTTTT. This translates into CASSQDIRLAGVVDTGELFF. The V gene is TRBV4-2, the J gene TRBJ2-2; 12 bases line up with TRBD2. Trimming cost V 0 bases and J 3 bases; bases outside gene matches: 11. The CDR3 runs to 20 residues. Looked up from germline, CDR1 is LGHNA and CDR2 is YNFKEQ.

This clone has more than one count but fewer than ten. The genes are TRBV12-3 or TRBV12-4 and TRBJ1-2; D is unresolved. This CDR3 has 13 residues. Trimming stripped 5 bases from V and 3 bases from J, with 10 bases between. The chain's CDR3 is CASSKGEDYGYTF. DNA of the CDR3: TGTGCCAGCAGTAAAGGAGAGGACTATGGCTACACCTTC.

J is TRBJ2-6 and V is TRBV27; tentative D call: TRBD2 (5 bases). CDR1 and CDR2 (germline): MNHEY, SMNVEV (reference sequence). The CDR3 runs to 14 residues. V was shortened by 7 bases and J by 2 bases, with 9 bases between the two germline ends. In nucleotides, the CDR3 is TGTGCCAGCATTCGGGATCCTGGGGCCAACGTCCTGACTTTC. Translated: CASIRDPGANVLTF.

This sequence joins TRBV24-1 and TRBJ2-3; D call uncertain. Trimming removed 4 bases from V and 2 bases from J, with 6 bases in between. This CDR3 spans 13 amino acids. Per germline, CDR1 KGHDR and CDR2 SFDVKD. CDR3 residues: CATSDLFTDTQYF. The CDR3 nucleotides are TGTGCCACCAGTGACTTATTCACAGATACGCAGTATTTT.

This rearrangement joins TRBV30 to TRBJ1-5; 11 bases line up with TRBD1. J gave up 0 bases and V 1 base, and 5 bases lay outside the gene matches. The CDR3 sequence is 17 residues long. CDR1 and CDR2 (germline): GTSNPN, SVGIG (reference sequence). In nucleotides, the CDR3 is TGTGCCTGGAGTGGGACAGGGGGCCCCTATAGCAATCAGCCCCAGCATTTT. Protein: CAWSGTGGPYSNQPQHF.

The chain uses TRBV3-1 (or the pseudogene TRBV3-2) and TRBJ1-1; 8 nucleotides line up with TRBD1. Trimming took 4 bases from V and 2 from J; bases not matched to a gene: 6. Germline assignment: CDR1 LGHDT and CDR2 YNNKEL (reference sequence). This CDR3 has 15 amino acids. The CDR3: CASSPWTGPNTEAFF. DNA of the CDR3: TGTGCCAGCAGCCCCTGGACAGGGCCTAACACTGAAGCTTTCTTT.

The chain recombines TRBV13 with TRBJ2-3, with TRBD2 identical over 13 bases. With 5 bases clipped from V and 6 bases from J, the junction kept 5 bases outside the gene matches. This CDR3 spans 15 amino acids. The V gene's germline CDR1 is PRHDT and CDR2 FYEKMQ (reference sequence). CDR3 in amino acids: CASSKLAGGPDTQYF. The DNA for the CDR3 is TGTGCCAGCAGCAAACTAGCGGGGGGGCCGGATACGCAGTATTTT.

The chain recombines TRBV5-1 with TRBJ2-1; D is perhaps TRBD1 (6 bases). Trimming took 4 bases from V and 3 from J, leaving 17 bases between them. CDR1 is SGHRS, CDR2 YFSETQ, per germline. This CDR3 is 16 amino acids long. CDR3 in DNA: TGCGCCAGCAGCGCCGAGACCGGGACAAACTACAATGAGCAGTTCTTC. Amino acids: CASSAETGTNYNEQFF.

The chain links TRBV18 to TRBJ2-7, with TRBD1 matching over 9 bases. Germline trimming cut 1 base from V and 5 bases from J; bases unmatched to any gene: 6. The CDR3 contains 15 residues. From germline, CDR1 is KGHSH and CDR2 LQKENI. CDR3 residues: CASSPLGTGSNEQYF. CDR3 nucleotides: TGTGCCAGCTCACCACTTGGGACAGGGTCCAACGAGCAGTACTTC.

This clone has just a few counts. The CDR3 coding sequence is TGTGCCAGCAGCTCCCTTGGGACAGGGGGCCCCAGGCCCTACGAGCAGTACTTC. Amino acids: CASSSLGTGGPRPYEQYF. V and J are TRBV5-4 and TRBJ2-7; TRBD1 matches 12 bases. Trimming at V came to 3 bases and at J to 2 bases, leaving 12 bases not matched to a gene. Germline V CDR1 and CDR2: SGHNT, YYREEE (reference sequence). This CDR3 has 18 amino acids.

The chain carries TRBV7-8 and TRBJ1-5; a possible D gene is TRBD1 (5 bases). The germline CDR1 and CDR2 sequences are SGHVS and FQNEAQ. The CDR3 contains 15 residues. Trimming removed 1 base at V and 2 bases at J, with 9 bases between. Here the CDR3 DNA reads TGTGCCAGCAGCTTAGGAGGGGAGGGCAATCAGCCCCAGCATTTT. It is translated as CASSLGGEGNQPQHF.

As DNA, the CDR3 is TGTGCCAGCAGTGATACGGCGGGGCGGGCAGAAGAGACCCAGTACTTC. Its protein product is CASSDTAGRAEETQYF. V gene TRBV2 combines with J gene TRBJ2-5; D possibly corresponds to TRBD2 (6 bases). Looked up from germline, CDR1 is SNHLY and CDR2 is FYNNEI. This CDR3 is 16 amino acids long. The germline V and J ends were trimmed by 3 bases and 3 bases, with 17 bases remaining between them.

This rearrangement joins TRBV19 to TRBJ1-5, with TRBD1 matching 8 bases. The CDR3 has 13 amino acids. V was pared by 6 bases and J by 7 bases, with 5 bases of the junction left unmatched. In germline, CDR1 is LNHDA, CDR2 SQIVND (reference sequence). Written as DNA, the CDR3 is TGTGCCAGTAGCCAGGGGGCTCGACAGCCCCAGCATTTT. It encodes CASSQGARQPQHF.

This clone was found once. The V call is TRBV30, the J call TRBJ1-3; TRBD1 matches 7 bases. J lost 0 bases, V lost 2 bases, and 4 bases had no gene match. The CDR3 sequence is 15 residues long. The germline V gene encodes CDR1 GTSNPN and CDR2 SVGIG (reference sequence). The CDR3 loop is CAWSTGQHSGNTIYF. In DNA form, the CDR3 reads TGTGCCTGGAGTACGGGACAGCACTCTGGAAACACCATATATTTT.

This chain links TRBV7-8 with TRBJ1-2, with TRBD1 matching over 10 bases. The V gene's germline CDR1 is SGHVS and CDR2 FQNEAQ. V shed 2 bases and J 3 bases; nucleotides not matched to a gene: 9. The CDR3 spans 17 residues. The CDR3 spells CASSLWDRGLIDYGYTF. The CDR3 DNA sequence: TGTGCCAGCAGCTTATGGGACAGGGGTCTGATAGACTATGGCTACACCTTC.